What follows describes a single T cell receptor (beta chain). This specimen belongs to a study of T cell changes during pregnancy in multiple sclerosis. Clones were sequenced by immunoSEQ multiplex PCR, and TCRdb holds only the in-frame ones, with some missing. The sample has tens of thousands of clones; about nine tenths are singletons. Trimming pared 0 bases from V and 4 bases from J, leaving 10 bases between. Germline V CDR1 and CDR2: MNHEY, SVGAGI. The CDR3 contains 16 residues. V and J are TRBV6-5 and TRBJ1-6; no clear D. The starting material was CD4+ T cells from peripheral blood mononuclear cells, obtained in the second trimester of pregnancy. This sequence originates from a female donor in good health, enrolled as a control in a pregnancy study. The CDR3 DNA reads TGTGCCAGCAGTTACTCGTACAGAAGTTATAATTCACCCCTCCACTTT. It translates to CASSYSYRSYNSPLHF.